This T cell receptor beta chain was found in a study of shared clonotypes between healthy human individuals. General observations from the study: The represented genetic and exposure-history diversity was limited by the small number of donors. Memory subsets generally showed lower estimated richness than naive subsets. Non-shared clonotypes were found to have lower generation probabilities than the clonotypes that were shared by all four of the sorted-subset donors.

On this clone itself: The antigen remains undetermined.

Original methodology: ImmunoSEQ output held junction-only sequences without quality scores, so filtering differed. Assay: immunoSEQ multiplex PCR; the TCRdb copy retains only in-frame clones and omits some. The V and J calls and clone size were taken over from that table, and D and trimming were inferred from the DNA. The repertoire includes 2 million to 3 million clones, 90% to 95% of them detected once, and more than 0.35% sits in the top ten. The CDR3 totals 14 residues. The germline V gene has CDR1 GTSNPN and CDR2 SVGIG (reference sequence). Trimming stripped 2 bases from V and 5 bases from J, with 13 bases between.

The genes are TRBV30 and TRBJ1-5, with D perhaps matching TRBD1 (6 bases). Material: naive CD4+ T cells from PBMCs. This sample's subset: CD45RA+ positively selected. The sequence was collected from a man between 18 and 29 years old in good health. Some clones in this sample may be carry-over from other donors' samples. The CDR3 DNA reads TGTGCCTGGAGTTCTCATGGGGGGCATCAGCCCCAGCATTTT. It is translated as CAWSSHGGHQPQHF.